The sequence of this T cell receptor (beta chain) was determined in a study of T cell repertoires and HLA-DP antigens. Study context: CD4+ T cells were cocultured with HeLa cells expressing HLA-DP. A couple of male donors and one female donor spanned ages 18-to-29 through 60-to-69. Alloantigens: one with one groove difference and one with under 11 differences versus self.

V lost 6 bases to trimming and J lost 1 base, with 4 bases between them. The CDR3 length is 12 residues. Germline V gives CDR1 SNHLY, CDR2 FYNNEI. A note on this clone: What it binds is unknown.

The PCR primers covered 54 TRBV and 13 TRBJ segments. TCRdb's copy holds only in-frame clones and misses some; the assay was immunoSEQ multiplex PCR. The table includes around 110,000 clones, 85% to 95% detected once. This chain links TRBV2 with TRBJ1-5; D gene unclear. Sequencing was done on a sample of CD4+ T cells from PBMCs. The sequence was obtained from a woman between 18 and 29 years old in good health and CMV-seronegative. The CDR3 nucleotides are TGTGCCAGCAGGGACAGCAATCAGCCCCAGCATTTT. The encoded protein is CASRDSNQPQHF. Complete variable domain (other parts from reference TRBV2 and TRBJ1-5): EPEVTQTPSHQVTQMGQEVILRCVPISNHLYFYWYRQILGQKVEFLVSFYNNEISEKSEIFDDQFSVERPDGSNFTLKIRSTKLEDSAMYFCASRDSNQPQHFGDGTRLSIL.